What follows are 22 T cell receptor beta chains derived from one specimen sequenced in a study of OX40 agonist ivuxolimab in advanced cancers. The assay was immunoSEQ multiplex PCR, and TCRdb's table has in-frame clones only and misses some. Of 55,000 to 75,000 clones listed, roughly nine tenths are singletons. Source: CD4+ or CD8+ T cells sorted from blood, taken in a trial of the OX40 agonist ivuxolimab. The source is an adult with an advanced solid tumor such as melanoma, head and neck, liver or kidney cancer.

J is TRBJ1-5 and V is TRBV10-3; perhaps TRBD1 as D (5 bases). Trimming pared 3 bases from V and 6 bases from J, leaving 6 bases between. Germline lookup yields CDR1 ENHRY and CDR2 SYGVKD. The CDR3 is made up of 12 amino acids. CDR3 residues: CAISDTGQPQHF. The CDR3 nucleotides read TGTGCCATCAGTGATACAGGTCAGCCCCAGCATTTT.

The table lists this clone with a count of one. The chain recombines TRBV5-6 with TRBJ1-2, with D possibly matching TRBD1 (6 bases). Germline-derived CDR1 and CDR2 are SGHDT and YYEEEE. The CDR3 consists of 15 residues. Trimming pared 4 bases from V and 4 bases from J, leaving 17 bases between. Here the CDR3 reads CASSGRTGFGYGYTF. Written as DNA, the CDR3 is TGTGCCAGCAGCGGGCGTACAGGGTTCGGCTATGGCTACACCTTC.

This clone appeared once. The chain links TRBV6-4 to TRBJ2-2, with D possibly matching TRBD2 (7 bases). V was shortened by 2 bases and J by 7 bases, with 14 bases between the two germline ends. Germline V lookup: CDR1 MRHNA, CDR2 SNTAGT. This CDR3 spans 15 amino acids. CDR3 sequence (DNA): TGTGCCAGCAGTGACGAGGGGGGGCCAAGCGGGGAGCTGTTTTTT. This gives the protein CASSDEGGPSGELFF.

The rearrangement uses TRBV5-6 and TRBJ2-3; D is uncertain. The CDR3 covers 13 residues. Per germline, CDR1 SGHDT and CDR2 YYEEEE. The V end was cut by 1 base, the J end by 4 bases, with 7 bases between. CDR3 DNA: TGTGCCAGCAGCTTGCCACGGGCAGATACGCAGTATTTT. Protein: CASSLPRADTQYF.

This rearrangement joins TRBV7-9 to TRBJ2-7; D is unclear. V was cut by 8 bases and J by 1 base, with 3 bases left in between. Germline V gene data show CDR1 as SEHNR and CDR2 as FQNEAQ (reference sequence). The CDR3 totals 10 residues. The CDR3 loop is CASLSYEQYF. The CDR3 nucleotides read TGTGCCAGCTTATCCTACGAGCAGTACTTC.

The V gene is TRBV19, the J gene TRBJ1-1; D not resolved. The ends were cut back, 7 bases at V and 3 bases at J, with 12 bases in the middle. This CDR3 has 13 amino acids. Germline CDR1 LNHDA, CDR2 SQIVND (reference sequence). CDR3 amino acids: CASTLGSYTEAFF. As DNA, the CDR3 is TGTGCCAGTACCCTCGGGAGCTACACTGAAGCTTTCTTT.

The chain is built from TRBV7-8 and TRBJ1-1; D is perhaps TRBD1 (6 bases). Deletions cut 10 bases from V and 1 base from J, with 22 bases between. The CDR3 length is 16 residues. Germline V gives CDR1 SGHVS, CDR2 FQNEAQ. The CDR3 is CATRPRGRGANTEAFF. CDR3 in DNA: TGTGCCACTAGGCCAAGGGGGAGGGGTGCGAACACTGAAGCTTTCTTT.

This clone was found once. CDR3 loop: CASGLAVKRETQYF. The CDR3 bases are TGTGCCAGCGGACTAGCCGTAAAGAGAGAGACCCAGTACTTC. The V gene is TRBV28, the J gene TRBJ2-5; the match to TRBD2 covers 8 bases. CDR1 is MDHEN, CDR2 SYDVKM, per germline. CDR3 length: 14 amino acids. V dropped 8 bases and J dropped 4; count of bases not matched to a gene: 9.

The count of this clone is one. The chain combines TRBV7-2 with TRBJ1-2; D gene uncertain. Germline V gene data show CDR1 as SGHTA and CDR2 as FQGNSA. This CDR3 contains 13 residues. V was shortened by 2 bases and J by 4 bases, with 8 bases between the two germline ends. The CDR3 reads CASSLPGVYGYTF. CDR3 in DNA: TGTGCCAGCAGCTTACCGGGAGTCTATGGCTACACCTTC.

The chain joins TRBV19 to TRBJ2-5; 7 nucleotides align to TRBD1. V was pared by 4 bases and J by 4 bases, with 3 bases of the junction left unmatched. This CDR3 contains 13 residues. Germline-derived CDR1 and CDR2 are LNHDA and SQIVND (reference sequence). This CDR3 reads CASSRAGGETQYF. The CDR3, as DNA: TGTGCCAGTAGTAGGGCAGGGGGAGAGACCCAGTACTTC.

The V and J genes are TRBV28 and TRBJ2-7; 7 bases match TRBD2. V trimming: 5 bases; J trimming: 6 bases; junction bases outside the gene matches: 7. The CDR3 totals 13 residues. CDR1 is MDHEN, CDR2 SYDVKM, per germline. The CDR3 sequence is CASSPVGGGEQYF. The CDR3 DNA is TGTGCCAGCAGTCCGGTTGGGGGGGGCGAGCAGTACTTC.

This sequence joins TRBV10-3 and TRBJ2-1; D not resolved. CDR3 length equals 14 residues. In germline, CDR1 is ENHRY, CDR2 SYGVKD. Deletions cut 6 bases from V and 0 bases from J, with 9 bases between. DNA for the CDR3: TGTGCCATCAGGGGCCTTAGCTCCTACAATGAGCAGTTCTTC. Amino acid sequence: CAIRGLSSYNEQFF.

Of note for this clone: No DNA is shown, since the ends of the CDR3 on it are uncertain; the CDR3 is the one TCRdb lists. The chain recombines TRBV19 with TRBJ2-7. Inclusive of both ends, the CDR3 amounts to 14 amino acids. From germline, CDR1 is LNHDA and CDR2 SQIVND (reference sequence). This CDR3 is CASSTSAQTYEQYF.

This clone showed up just once. A junction end diverges from the germline sequence, so it may reflect a read error. This sequence joins TRBV5-1 and TRBJ2-7; TRBD1 matches at 10 bases. CDR1 is SGHRS, CDR2 YFSETQ, per germline. The CDR3 has 15 residues. CDR3 protein: CAGSWGSGQGNEQYF. DNA of the CDR3: TGCGCCGGCAGCTGGGGTTCGGGACAGGGGAACGAGCAGTACTTC.

V usage is TRBV9 and J usage is TRBJ1-3; no firm D call. The CDR3 loop spans 15 amino acids. CDR1 SGDLS and CDR2 YYNGEE come from the germline V gene. V was cut by 3 bases and J by 0 bases, with 10 bases left in between. The CDR3 loop reads CASSAEAASGNTIYF. CDR3 bases: TGTGCCAGCAGCGCGGAGGCGGCCTCTGGAAACACCATATATTTT.

V gene TRBV4-2 combines with J gene TRBJ1-2; TRBD1 matches at 9 bases. CDR3 length equals 17 residues. CDR1 and CDR2 (germline): LGHNA, YNFKEQ. V lost 3 bases and J lost 2; bases outside the gene matches: 10. The CDR3 coding sequence is TGTGCCAGCAGCCAGGGGACAGGGCGGCTCATAAACTATGGCTACACCTTC. Protein sequence: CASSQGTGRLINYGYTF.

This clone was found once. The rearrangement links TRBV11-3 to TRBJ2-1, with D possibly called TRBD1 or TRBD2 (5 bases each). The CDR3 is 14 residues long. Between the trimmed V and J ends, which lost 2 bases and 7 bases, there was a span of 12 bases. Germline V gene sequence: CDR1 SGHNT, CDR2 YENEEA. Here the CDR3 reads CASSLRGARNEQFF. Here the CDR3 DNA reads TGTGCCAGCAGCTTAAGAGGGGCGAGGAATGAGCAGTTCTTC.

The chain combines TRBV1 with TRBJ1-4; the table calls TRBD1, which could not be checked here. TRBV1 is reported as a pseudogene. CDR3 length: 12 amino acids. The CDR3 region has the DNA TGCACCAGCAAACAGGGGGGTGAAAAACTGTTTTTT. Its translation: CTSKQGGEKLFF.

The V call is TRBV7-8, the J call TRBJ1-6; D is unresolved. V was clipped by 5 bases and J by 9 bases, with 11 bases between them. CDR3 size: 13 residues. Germline CDR1 and CDR2: SGHVS and FQNEAQ. The CDR3 loop is CASSRDISSPLHF. The CDR3 bases are TGTGCCAGCAGCCGGGATATTTCTTCACCCCTCCACTTT.

The rearrangement links TRBV4-3 to TRBJ1-1; 8 bases are a match to TRBD1. Germline V gene sequence: CDR1 LGHNA, CDR2 YSLEER. This CDR3 spans 13 amino acids. The junction had 5 bases not matched to a gene; V was cut back by 0 bases and J by 11 bases. The DNA of the CDR3 is TGCGCCAGCAGCCAAGACCAGGGGGCTCGCGCTTTCTTT. Protein: CASSQDQGARAFF.

This clone appeared a few times. V and J are TRBV14 and TRBJ1-5; D is possibly TRBD1 (6 bases). The germline V gene has CDR1 SGHDN and CDR2 FVKESK. Trimming removed 4 bases at V and 7 bases at J, with 20 bases between. CDR3 length: 16 amino acids. CDR3 amino acids: CASSLMVGGTRQPQHF. CDR3 in DNA: TGTGCCAGCAGCCTCATGGTGGGAGGGACAAGGCAGCCCCAGCATTTT. Looking up the rest from reference TRBV14 and TRBJ1-5 gives the full variable domain: EAGVTQFPSHSVIEKGQTVTLRCDPISGHDNLYWYRRVMGKEIKFLLHFVKESKQDESGMPNNRFLAERTGGTYSTLKVQPAELEDSGVYFCASSLMVGGTRQPQHFGDGTRLSIL.

Note on this clone: The sample holds other DNA sequences that translate to the same CDR3. V is TRBV18 and J is TRBJ1-1; 9 bases agree with TRBD1. Unmatched junction bases numbered 1, after V lost 5 bases and J lost 0 bases. This CDR3 comprises 14 residues. Germline V gene data show CDR1 as KGHSH and CDR2 as LQKENI. The CDR3 loop is CASSRDRVNTEAFF. CDR3 nucleotides: TGTGCCAGCTCAAGGGACAGGGTGAACACTGAAGCTTTCTTT.